Listed here are 13 T cell receptor beta chains from one sample, sequenced in a study of CD8+CD57+ T cells in acquired aplastic anemia. Previously, flow cytometry had revealed CD8+CD57+ cell expansion in the patients chosen for sequencing. Genomic DNA, serving as template, underwent TCR beta VDJ and CDR3 profiling. TCRdb reprocessed the reads with MiXCR, giving one entry per CDR3 protein. Of approximately 180,000 distinct CDR3 sequences listed, 48% are singletons. The sequenced sample was sorted CD4+, CD8+, or CD8+CD57+ T cells (not recorded which) from PBMCs. The receptor set was obtained from a human donor with aplastic anemia.

The chain couples TRBV7-9 to TRBJ1-1; the match to TRBD1 covers 8 bases. The CDR3 runs to 14 residues. Germline V gene lookup returns CDR1 SEHNR and CDR2 FQNEAQ (reference sequence). V was pared by 4 bases and J by 8 bases, with 9 bases of the junction left unmatched. CDR3 bases: TGTGCCAGCAGCTGGACAGGGCGAACAGGAGAAGCTTTCTTT. Its translation: CASSWTGRTGEAFF.

The rearrangement joins TRBV5-1 to TRBJ2-7; D is unclear. V shed 4 bases and J shed 1 base, with 6 bases lying between them. The CDR3 is 12 amino acids. Per the germline V gene, CDR1 is SGHRS and CDR2 is YFSETQ. The CDR3 DNA sequence: TGCGCCAGCAGCGATAAATCCTACGAGCAGTACTTC. This sequence encodes CASSDKSYEQYF.

The chain couples TRBV20-1 to TRBJ1-4; 9 bases line up with TRBD1. There are 16 residues in the CDR3. The V segment lost 3 bases and the J segment 6 bases; nucleotides outside the gene matches: 11. Germline lookup yields CDR1 DFQATT and CDR2 SNEGSKA (reference sequence). The CDR3 DNA is TGCAGTGCTAGTGGCTTCGGGGGGACAGGGCATGAAAAACTGTTTTTT. This encodes CSASGFGGTGHEKLFF.

The chain links TRBV27 to TRBJ2-1; TRBD2 aligns across 9 bases. Germline CDR1 reads MNHEY; CDR2 reads SMNVEV (reference sequence). J gave up 10 bases and V 7 bases, and 11 bases lay outside the gene matches. The CDR3 is 14 residues long. The CDR3 bases are TGTGCCAGCATTGCGGCTAGCGGGGTCCGCGAGCAGTTCTTC. As protein: CASIAASGVREQFF.

This clonotype was observed many times. The chain couples TRBV12-3 or TRBV12-4 to TRBJ2-3, with 7 bases lining up with TRBD2. V shed 5 bases and J 7 bases; nucleotides not matched to a gene: 9. The CDR3 loop spans 14 amino acids. CDR3 sequence: CASSQRDYGHTQYF. The CDR3 region has the DNA TGTGCCAGCAGTCAACGGGACTACGGGCATACGCAGTATTTT.

This clonotype was seen ten or more times. The chain uses TRBV20-1 and TRBJ2-7, with 11 bases identical to TRBD2. Germline V gene data show CDR1 as DFQATT and CDR2 as SNEGSKA (reference sequence). The CDR3 totals 16 residues. V shed 0 bases and J 2 bases; nucleotides not matched to a gene: 6. The CDR3 sequence is CSARDFTSGSTYEQYF. CDR3 DNA: TGCAGTGCTAGAGATTTTACTAGCGGGAGTACCTACGAGCAGTACTTC.

The V call is TRBV24-1, the J call TRBJ2-2, with D perhaps matching TRBD1 (6 bases). Trimming pared 6 bases from V and 1 base from J, leaving 11 bases between. CDR1 is KGHDR, CDR2 SFDVKD, per germline. CDR3 size: 15 residues. The DNA of the CDR3 is TGTGCCACCAGTAACAGGGACCGGAACACCGGGGAGCTGTTTTTT. It codes for CATSNRDRNTGELFF.

In its sample, this clonotype was seen many times. The V and J genes are TRBV19 and TRBJ2-3; D call uncertain. Trimming pared 3 bases from V and 4 bases from J, leaving 5 bases between. CDR3 length: 12 residues. Germline loops: CDR1 LNHDA, CDR2 SQIVND (reference sequence). The CDR3 region has the DNA TGTGCCAGTAGTATGGGTCCAGATACGCAGTATTTT. Amino acid sequence: CASSMGPDTQYF.

The CDR3 sequence is CSFCDPPDTQYF. As DNA, the CDR3 is TGCAGCTTCTGCGACCCCCCAGATACGCAGTATTTT. This rearrangement joins TRBV29-1 to TRBJ2-3; unclear D gene. CDR1 is SQVTM and CDR2 is ANQGSEA in the germline V gene. This CDR3 is built from 12 residues. V was clipped by 8 bases and J by 4 bases, with 13 bases between them.

The chain couples TRBV24-1 to TRBJ2-5; TRBD2 agrees at 9 bases. The CDR3 spans 16 residues. Germline assignment: CDR1 KGHDR and CDR2 SFDVKD. V gave up 4 bases and J gave up 7 bases; unmatched junction bases: 12. The chain's CDR3 is CATSDSTRGGEGTQYF. The CDR3 nucleotides read TGTGCCACCAGTGACTCGACGCGGGGGGGTGAAGGGACCCAGTACTTC.

V is TRBV20-1 and J is TRBJ2-1, with 9 bases fitting TRBD2. The V gene end was trimmed by 3 bases and the J gene end by 6 bases; junction bases not matched to a gene: 9. Germline V gene lookup returns CDR1 DFQATT and CDR2 SNEGSKA (reference sequence). The CDR3 sequence is 15 residues long. This CDR3 is CSARRGGRVSNEQFF. As DNA, the CDR3 is TGCAGTGCTAGGCGCGGCGGGAGGGTCAGCAATGAGCAGTTCTTC.

This chain uses TRBV20-1 with TRBJ1-5; no clear D gene. The CDR3 consists of 12 residues. The germline CDR1 and CDR2 sequences are DFQATT and SNEGSKA (reference sequence). For the CDR3, the DNA is TGCAGGGCCCCGGGAGGACATCAGCCCCAGCATTTT. Encoded protein: CRAPGGHQPQHF.

The chain couples TRBV29-1 to TRBJ1-1, with 9 nucleotides matching TRBD1. Germline CDR1 is SQVTM and CDR2 is ANQGSEA. CDR3 length equals 15 residues. Trimming took 4 bases from V and 1 from J; bases not matched to a gene: 7. The CDR3 DNA reads TGCAGCGTTGTACCCCGGACAGGGGCGAACACTGAAGCTTTCTTT. Translating it yields CSVVPRTGANTEAFF. Using reference TRBV29-1 and TRBJ1-1 for the parts outside the CDR3, the full variable domain is SAVISQKPSRDICQRGTSLTIQCQVDSQVTMMFWYRQQPGQSLTLIATANQGSEATYESGFVIDKFPISRPNLTFSTLTVSNMSPEDSSIYLCSVVPRTGANTEAFFGQGTRLTVV.